The 13 T cell receptor beta chains below all came from one sample that was sequenced in a study of blood T cell repertoires in COVID-19. TCRdb's copy holds only in-frame clones and misses some; the assay was immunoSEQ multiplex PCR. This repertoire shows roughly 150,000 clones, about 88% found once; its top ten account for under 3%. Sequenced: peripheral blood. Receptors were obtained from an elderly woman with COVID-19, enrolled during active disease.

V gene TRBV19 combines with J gene TRBJ2-5; D is perhaps TRBD2 (5 bases). V was pared by 3 bases and J by 4 bases, with 12 bases between. Per germline, CDR1 LNHDA and CDR2 SQIVND (reference sequence). CDR3 length equals 14 residues. CDR3 loop: CASSIKSGIETQYF. CDR3 nucleotides: TGTGCCAGTAGTATCAAATCCGGGATAGAGACCCAGTACTTC.

The CDR3 spells CASSSTGTLSTEAFF. The CDR3 DNA reads as TGCGCCAGCAGCTCGACAGGGACCCTGAGCACTGAAGCTTTCTTT. V and J are TRBV5-1 and TRBJ1-1, with 7 bases identical to TRBD1. Germline CDR1 and CDR2: SGHRS and YFSETQ. The CDR3 totals 15 residues. The J segment lost 4 bases and the V segment lost 3 bases, leaving 9 bases of the junction unmatched.

The CDR3 coding sequence is TGCGCCAGCAGCCCGGGACAAACCTCGAGCTCCTATAATTCACCCCTCCACTTT. Translating gives CASSPGQTSSSYNSPLHF. V gene TRBV5-1 combines with J gene TRBJ1-6; weak D call: TRBD1 (6 bases). Germline lookup yields CDR1 SGHRS and CDR2 YFSETQ. The length of the CDR3 is 18 residues. Trimming removed 4 bases at V and 0 bases at J, with 17 bases between.

This rearrangement joins TRBV5-4 to TRBJ2-2; 7 nucleotides line up with TRBD2. The CDR3 is made up of 13 amino acids. Per the germline V gene, CDR1 is SGHNT and CDR2 is YYREEE (reference sequence). V lost 4 bases and J lost 6; bases outside the gene matches: 3. CDR3 residues: CASSGRAAGELFF. DNA of the CDR3: TGTGCCAGCAGCGGGAGGGCGGCCGGGGAGCTGTTTTTT.

The chain couples TRBV14 to TRBJ2-7, with a weak D call TRBD1 (6 bases). CDR3 length equals 13 residues. The V and J ends lost 10 bases and 1 base respectively, with 14 bases between them. Germline V gives CDR1 SGHDN, CDR2 FVKESK. The CDR3 sequence: CATAPGVSYEQYF. CDR3 DNA: TGTGCCACTGCACCAGGGGTTTCCTACGAGCAGTACTTC.

The rearrangement uses TRBV7-3 and TRBJ1-3, with a tentative D call TRBD1 (5 bases). The CDR3 extends over 14 amino acids. CDR1 SGHTA and CDR2 FQGTGA come from the germline V gene. Trimming took 2 bases from V and 4 from J, leaving 9 bases between them. The CDR3 reads CASSLGGYGNTIYF. The CDR3 DNA follows: TGTGCCAGCAGCTTAGGGGGGTACGGAAACACCATATATTTT. Full variable domain (missing parts from reference TRBV7-3 and TRBJ1-3): GAGVSQTPSNKVTEKGKYVELRCDPISGHTALYWYRQSLGQGPEFLIYFQGTGAADDSGLPNDRFFAVRPEGSVSTLKIQRTERGDSAVYLCASSLGGYGNTIYFGEGSWLTVV.

The chain uses TRBV9 and TRBJ1-4, with D unresolved. This CDR3 has 15 amino acids. Germline V gene sequence: CDR1 SGDLS, CDR2 YYNGEE. Trimming shortened V by 4 bases and J by 1 base, and 11 bases separated the two germline ends. The CDR3: CASSKSSRTNEKLFF. The CDR3 nucleotides are TGTGCCAGCAGCAAATCCTCCCGAACTAATGAAAAACTGTTTTTT.

V gene TRBV3-1 (or the pseudogene TRBV3-2) combines with J gene TRBJ2-1; D is unclear. Trimming cost V 1 base and J 5 bases, with 12 bases left between them. Per the germline V gene, CDR1 is LGHDT and CDR2 is YNNKEL (reference sequence). This CDR3 region has 15 residues. CDR3: CASSQVSRSHNEQFF. CDR3 nucleotides: TGTGCCAGCAGCCAAGTCTCTAGGTCGCACAATGAGCAGTTCTTC.

The chain uses TRBV28 and TRBJ1-4; 7 bases line up with TRBD1. CDR1 and CDR2 from the germline V gene are MDHEN and SYDVKM. This CDR3 is 19 amino acids long. V gave up 6 bases and J gave up 0 bases; unmatched junction bases: 16. The CDR3 DNA reads TGTGCCAGCAGCGGTTTAATCGGGACAGTAGACGCAACTAATGAAAAACTGTTTTTT. Its translation: CASSGLIGTVDATNEKLFF.

This rearrangement joins TRBV27 to TRBJ2-7; maybe TRBD2 (6 bases). The length of the CDR3 is 12 residues. Between the trimmed V and J ends, which lost 3 bases and 6 bases, there was a span of 9 bases. Looked up from germline, CDR1 is MNHEY and CDR2 is SMNVEV (reference sequence). For the CDR3, the DNA is TGTGCCAGCAGTTTTATGGGAGGCGAGCAGTACTTC. Translated: CASSFMGGEQYF.

The chain recombines TRBV24-1 with TRBJ2-3, with D perhaps TRBD2 (6 bases). Germline values: CDR1 KGHDR, CDR2 SFDVKD. The germline V and J ends were trimmed by 8 bases and 4 bases, with 12 bases remaining between them. This CDR3 is built from 13 residues. The CDR3 is CATNSGEPDTQYF. In DNA, the CDR3 is TGTGCCACCAATTCGGGGGAACCAGATACGCAGTATTTT.

This rearrangement joins TRBV9 to TRBJ2-5, with 7 bases matching TRBD2. Germline CDR1 and CDR2: SGDLS and YYNGEE. The CDR3 runs to 14 residues. Trimming at V came to 1 base and at J to 3 bases, leaving 3 bases not matched to a gene. CDR3 amino acids: CASSVSGGEETQYF. DNA for the CDR3: TGTGCCAGCAGCGTATCTGGGGGGGAAGAGACCCAGTACTTC.

The J gene is TRBJ2-1, the V gene TRBV27; 9 bases line up with TRBD2. The CDR3 is made up of 17 amino acids. Germline CDR1 is MNHEY and CDR2 is SMNVEV (reference sequence). V shed 6 bases, J shed 7 bases, and the junction held 16 bases outside the gene matches. The CDR3 nucleotides are TGTGCCAGCAGCCCCGTTGGGCGGGAGGGCCCTTTAAATGAGCAGTTCTTC. Its protein product is CASSPVGREGPLNEQFF.